This T cell receptor (beta chain) was found in a study of cytomegalovirus exposure and HLA in healthy donors. Background on the study: Of 398 genotyped donors, 81% clustered with self-reported Caucasian donors. The study, taken as a whole, reports: Differences between HLA loci emerged in a later analysis of TCR association rates, with DRB1 most and HLA-C fewest. Fewer N-insertions than the roughly 630-donor mean were reportedly shown by an Asian-associated ancestry cluster in a later analysis. A later analysis found most CMV-associated TCR beta chains apparently HLA-restricted.

Looked up from germline, CDR1 is PRHDT and CDR2 is FYEKMQ (reference sequence). The length of the CDR3 is 9 residues. V was pared by 8 bases and J by 10 bases, with 6 bases between. The PCR was carried out with 60 Vbeta primers and 13 Jbeta primers. Sequencing used immunoSEQ multiplex PCR; TCRdb keeps in-frame clones, though not all of them. The profile shows about 280,000 clones, roughly 89% of them singletons. With regard to this clone: Its specificity is not known.

The rearrangement links TRBV13 to TRBJ2-1; D gene unclear. The sequence was obtained from a woman aged 18-29 years in good health and CMV-seronegative. The specimen was PBMCs. The CDR3 DNA sequence: TGTGCCAGCGGCCCAGAGCAGTTCTTC. It is translated as CASGPEQFF. Based on the CDR3 plus reference TRBV13 and TRBJ2-1, the full variable domain is AAGVIQSPRHLIKEKRETATLKCYPIPRHDTVYWYQQGPGQDPQFLISFYEKMQSDKGSIPDRFSAQQFSDYHSELNMSSLELGDSALYFCASGPEQFFGPGTRLTVL.